This is a list of T cell receptor beta chains from one sample in a study of cytomegalovirus exposure and HLA in healthy donors. TCRdb keeps only in-frame clones here, not all; method: immunoSEQ multiplex PCR. The table shows under 200,000 clones, with roughly an eighth occurring only once. The sample taken for sequencing was PBMCs. The receptor source for this set is a man between 45 and 60 years old in good health and CMV-seropositive. Both conserved end residues are trimmed from each CDR3.

V: TRBV4-2
CDR3: ASSQEGSSYEQY

V: TRBV13
CDR3: ASRSDGLVNTGELF

V: TRBV5-1
CDR3: ASSLVAGGDEGYT

V: TRBV5-6
CDR3: ASSVWDRGGNTIY

V: TRBV27
CDR3: ASRRSTGELF

V: TRBV9
CDR3: ASSVAPGQTSGNTIY

V: TRBV6-1
CDR3: ASSARGASGTGELF

V: TRBV27
CDR3: ASSRNRGRETQY

V: TRBV9
CDR3: ASSAVGGTTQY

V: TRBV5-6
CDR3: ASTSIHLRTSKETQY

V: TRBV30
CDR3: AWSTVTGTYNEQF

V: TRBV19
CDR3: ASSTGHRNTEAF

V: TRBV18
CDR3: ASSPSGLAGTNEQF

V: TRBV29-1
CDR3: SVEDSGRTDTQY

V: TRBV27
CDR3: ASSLGTGAPYEQY

V: TRBV27
CDR3: ASSGQSSFTEAF

V: TRBV9
CDR3: ASSVEKGAPSGYT

V: TRBV2
CDR3: ASKSSPGGDPYNEQF

V: TRBV7-2
CDR3: ASSLGPDQPQH

V: TRBV5-5
CDR3: ASSLSGGAAETQY

V: TRBV11-3
CDR3: ASSPGGASYNEQF

V: TRBV7-6
CDR3: ASSRSGARGYT

V: TRBV18
CDR3: ASSPLGAGEKLF

V: TRBV6-6
CDR3: ASSYVDTYYEQY

V: TRBV9
CDR3: ASSVAASGNTIY

V: TRBV27
CDR3: ASRRGNQPQH

V: TRBV7-3
CDR3: ASSSGGWRDEQF

V: TRBV5-4
CDR3: ASSGRTQETQY

V: TRBV18
CDR3: AGWSSGNTIY

V: TRBV5-1
CDR3: ASSLGSGTDTQY

V: TRBV7-2
CDR3: ASSLSLQRGGQF

V: TRBV15
CDR3: ATSIPLGGSYNEQF

V: TRBV7-2
CDR3: ASSLRRGLGDNEQF

V: TRBV11-2
CDR3: ASSPSGGDTEAF

V: TRBV18
CDR3: ASSPASGGSGYT

V: TRBV6-6
CDR3: ASSRDRLETQY

V: TRBV7-2
CDR3: ASSLRGQGLLNYGYT

V: TRBV4-2
CDR3: ASSPGLDYNEQF

V: TRBV27
CDR3: ASSFLAVATGELF

V: TRBV27
CDR3: ASSFRGLANYGYT

V: TRBV18
CDR3: ASSSTGNNNQPQH

V: TRBV2
CDR3: ASSVEGTGDPLPEAF

V: TRBV27
CDR3: ASAYEVNQPQH

V: TRBV5-6
CDR3: ASSLTAGTSGGEGGTQY

V: TRBV7-9
CDR3: ASSHRSLDRVDTQY